This T cell receptor beta chain was identified during a study of blood T cells in healthy people across ages. Concerning this clonotype itself: Germline and junction disagree at one end, which may indicate a read error.

Germline V gives CDR1 MNHEY, CDR2 SVGEGT. This CDR3 has 15 amino acids. Combining a sample-barcoded 5' primer with a J-beta primer mix, a second PCR ran for 7 to 11 cycles. From the 5' RACE reads, TCRdb called clonotypes with MiXCR, one entry per CDR3 protein. Of some 1,500,000 distinct CDR3 sequences listed, 35% to 45% were seen once; the top ten hold 4%. Per-sample PBMC isolation yielded at least 6.5 million cells. The chain uses TRBV6-2 or TRBV6-3 and TRBJ2-7; unclear D gene. The receptor comes from a woman aged 18-29 years in good health. The sample was blood. The CDR3 here is CASSYSKFGTSEQYF. DNA of the CDR3: TGCGCCAGCAGTTACTCGAAATTCGGAACCTCCGAGCAGTACTTC.